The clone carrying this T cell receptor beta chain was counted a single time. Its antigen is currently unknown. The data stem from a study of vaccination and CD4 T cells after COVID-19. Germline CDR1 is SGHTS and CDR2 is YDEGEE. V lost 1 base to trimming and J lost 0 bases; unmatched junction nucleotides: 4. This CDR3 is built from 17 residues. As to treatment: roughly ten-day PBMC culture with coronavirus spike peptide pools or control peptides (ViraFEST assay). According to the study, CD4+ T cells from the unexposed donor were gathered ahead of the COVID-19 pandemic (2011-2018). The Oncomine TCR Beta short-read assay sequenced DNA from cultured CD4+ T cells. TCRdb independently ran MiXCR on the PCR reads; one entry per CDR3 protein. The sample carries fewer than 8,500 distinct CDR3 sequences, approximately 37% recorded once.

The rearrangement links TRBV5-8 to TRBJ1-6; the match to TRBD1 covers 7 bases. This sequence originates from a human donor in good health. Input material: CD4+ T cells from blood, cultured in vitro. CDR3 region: CASSLMGQSSYNSPLHF. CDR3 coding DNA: TGTGCCAGCAGCTTGATGGGACAGAGCTCCTATAATTCACCCCTCCACTTT.